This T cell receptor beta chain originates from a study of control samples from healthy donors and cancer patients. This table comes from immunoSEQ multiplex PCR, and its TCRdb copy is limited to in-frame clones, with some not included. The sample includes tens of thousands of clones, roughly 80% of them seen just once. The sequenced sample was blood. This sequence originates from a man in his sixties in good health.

The CDR3 DNA is TGTGCCAGCGCAAGGGACAGAACTTTAAACACTGAAGCTTTCTTT. It yields the protein CASARDRTLNTEAFF. The chain is built from TRBV2 and TRBJ1-1, with 7 bases that match TRBD1. The CDR3 is made up of 15 amino acids. Germline values: CDR1 SNHLY, CDR2 FYNNEI. J gave up 2 bases and V 8 bases, and 11 bases lay outside the gene matches.